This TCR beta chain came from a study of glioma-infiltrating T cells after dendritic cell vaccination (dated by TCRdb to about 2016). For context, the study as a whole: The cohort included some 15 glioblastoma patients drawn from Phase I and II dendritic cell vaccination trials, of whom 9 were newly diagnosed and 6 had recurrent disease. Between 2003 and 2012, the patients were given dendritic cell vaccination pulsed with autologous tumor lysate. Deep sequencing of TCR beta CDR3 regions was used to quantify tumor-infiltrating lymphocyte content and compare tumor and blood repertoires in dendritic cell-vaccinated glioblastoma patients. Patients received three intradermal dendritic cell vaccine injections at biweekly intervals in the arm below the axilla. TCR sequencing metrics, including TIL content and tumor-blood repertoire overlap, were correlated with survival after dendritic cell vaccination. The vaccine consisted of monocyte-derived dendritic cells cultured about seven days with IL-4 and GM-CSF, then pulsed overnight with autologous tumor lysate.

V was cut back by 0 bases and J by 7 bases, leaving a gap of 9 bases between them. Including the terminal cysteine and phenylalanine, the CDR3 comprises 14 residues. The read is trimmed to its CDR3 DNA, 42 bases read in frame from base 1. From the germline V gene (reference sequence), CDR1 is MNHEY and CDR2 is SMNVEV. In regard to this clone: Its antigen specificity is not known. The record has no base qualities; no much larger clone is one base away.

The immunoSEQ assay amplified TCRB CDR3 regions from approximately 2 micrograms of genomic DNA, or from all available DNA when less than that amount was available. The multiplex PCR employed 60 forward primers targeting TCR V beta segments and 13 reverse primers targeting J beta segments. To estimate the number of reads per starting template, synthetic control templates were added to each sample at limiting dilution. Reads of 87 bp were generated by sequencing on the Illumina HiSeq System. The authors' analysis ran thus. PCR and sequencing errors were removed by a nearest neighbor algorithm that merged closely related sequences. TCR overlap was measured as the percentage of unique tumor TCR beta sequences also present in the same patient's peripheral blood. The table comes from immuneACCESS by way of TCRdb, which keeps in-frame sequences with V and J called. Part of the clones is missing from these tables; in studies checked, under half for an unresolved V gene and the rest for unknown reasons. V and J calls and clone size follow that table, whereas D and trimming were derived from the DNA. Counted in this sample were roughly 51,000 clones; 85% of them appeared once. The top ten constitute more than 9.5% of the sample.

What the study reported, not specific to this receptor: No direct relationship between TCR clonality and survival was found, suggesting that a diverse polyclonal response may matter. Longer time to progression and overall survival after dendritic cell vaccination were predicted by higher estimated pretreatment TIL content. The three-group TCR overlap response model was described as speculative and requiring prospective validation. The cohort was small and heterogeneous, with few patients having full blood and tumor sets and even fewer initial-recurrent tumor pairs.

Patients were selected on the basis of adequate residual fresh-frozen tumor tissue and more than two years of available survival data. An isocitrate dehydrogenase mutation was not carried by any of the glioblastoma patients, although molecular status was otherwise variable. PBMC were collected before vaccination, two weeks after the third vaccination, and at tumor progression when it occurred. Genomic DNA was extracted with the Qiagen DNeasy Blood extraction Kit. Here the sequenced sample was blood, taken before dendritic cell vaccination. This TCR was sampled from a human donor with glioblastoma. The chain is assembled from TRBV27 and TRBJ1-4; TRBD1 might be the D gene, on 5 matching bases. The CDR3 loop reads CASSLSRGGEKLFF. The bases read TGTGCCAGCAGTTTATCTAGGGGTGGTGAAAAACTGTTTTTT.